These 9 T cell receptor beta chains share one sample of origin, sequenced in a study of T cell repertoires in aging, cancer and after chemotherapy (dated by TCRdb to the late 2010s). The reads were generated on an Illumina MiSeq. Rearranged TRB sequences spanning V, D and J segments were amplified by multiplex touch-down PCR using a mixed TRB-A/B primer pool. TCRdb reran the public reads through fastp at Q25 and MiXCR, keeping productive beta chains. Every distinct CDR3 protein forms one entry, paired with its most common genes and DNA. Across this sample there are 3,500 to 5,500 distinct CDR3 sequences, with approximately 68% seen only once. The biggest ten clones account for roughly 8.6% of the sample. Genomic DNA extracted from peripheral blood, rather than sorted cells or RNA, was used as the source for amplification of TCR beta rearrangements. Sequencing input: blood. The receptors here all came from a human donor with a solid tumor.

This clonotype was counted between two and nine times. CDR3: CSVDTDTQYF. DNA for the CDR3: TGCAGCGTAGACACAGATACGCAGTATTTT. This chain connects TRBV29-1 to TRBJ2-3, with D unresolved. The CDR3 spans 10 residues. Germline CDR1 is SQVTM and CDR2 is ANQGSEA. V lost 6 bases and J lost 2, with 3 bases in between.

Only one count was recorded for this clonotype. The chain is built from TRBV6-2 or TRBV6-3 and TRBJ2-7; D unresolved. This CDR3 region has 12 residues. Germline V gene data show CDR1 as MNHEY and CDR2 as SVGEGT. V lost 4 bases and J 5 bases, leaving 9 bases between the germline ends. DNA for the CDR3: TGTGCCAGCAGTTCCCGACCCCACGAGCAGTACTTC. This translates into CASSSRPHEQYF.

The chain uses TRBV5-6 and TRBJ2-7; weak D call: TRBD2 (7 bases). Between the trimmed V and J ends, which lost 4 bases and 5 bases, there was a span of 19 bases. Germline V gives CDR1 SGHDT, CDR2 YYEEEE. This CDR3 has 15 residues. For the CDR3, the DNA is TGTGCCAGCAGCCCCCGCGGGGGCATAAGCGACGAGCAGTACTTC. Translating gives CASSPRGGISDEQYF.

The CDR3 DNA is TGTGCCAGCAGCTGCAGCTCAGGTACGGTTTACGAGCAGTACTTC. Translated: CASSCSSGTVYEQYF. The V call is TRBV7-4, the J call TRBJ2-7; D is ambiguous. Per the germline V gene, CDR1 is SGHVT and CDR2 is SQSDAQ. V was cut by 4 bases and J by 4 bases, with 17 bases left in between. CDR3 size: 15 residues.

J is TRBJ2-1 and V is TRBV5-4, with 7 bases lining up with TRBD2. The germline CDR1 and CDR2 sequences are SGHNT and YYREEE (reference sequence). V lost 0 bases to trimming and J lost 6 bases; unmatched junction nucleotides: 9. This CDR3 spans 16 amino acids. CDR3 in amino acids: CASSLVAGNPSNEQFF. The CDR3 DNA follows: TGTGCCAGCAGCTTGGTAGCGGGTAACCCTTCCAATGAGCAGTTCTTC.

The V and J genes are TRBV5-1 and TRBJ1-2; D possibly corresponds to TRBD1 (5 bases). Trimming pared 3 bases from V and 5 bases from J, leaving 8 bases between. This CDR3 comprises 12 residues. Germline CDR1 and CDR2: SGHRS and YFSETQ. CDR3 sequence reads: CASSSQGYGYTF. The DNA for the CDR3 is TGCGCCAGCAGCTCTCAGGGTTATGGCTACACCTTC.

V usage is TRBV20-1 and J usage is TRBJ2-7; D remains ambiguous. V lost 3 bases and J 5 bases, leaving 17 bases between the germline ends. The CDR3 runs 14 residues. CDR1 and CDR2 (germline): DFQATT, SNEGSKA (reference sequence). The CDR3 loop is CSARRSQVKDEQYF. DNA of the CDR3: TGCAGTGCTAGGCGCAGCCAGGTTAAGGACGAGCAGTACTTC.

The chain has TRBV6-6 and TRBJ2-7; D is possibly TRBD2 (6 bases). The CDR3 has 16 residues. Trimming removed 6 bases from V and 0 bases from J, with 18 bases in between. The germline gives CDR1 MNHNY, CDR2 SVGAGI (reference sequence). CDR3 sequence: CASSLRDLASSYEQYF. For the CDR3, the DNA is TGTGCCAGCAGCCTCCGGGACTTGGCGAGCTCCTACGAGCAGTACTTC.

The chain is built from TRBV7-9 and TRBJ1-2; no clear D. Germline lookup yields CDR1 SEHNR and CDR2 FQNEAQ (reference sequence). The CDR3 spans 13 residues. V was trimmed by 0 bases and J by 8 bases, leaving 10 bases between them. The CDR3 is CASSLALMGGYTF. CDR3 coding DNA: TGTGCCAGCAGCTTAGCGCTGATGGGCGGCTACACCTTC.